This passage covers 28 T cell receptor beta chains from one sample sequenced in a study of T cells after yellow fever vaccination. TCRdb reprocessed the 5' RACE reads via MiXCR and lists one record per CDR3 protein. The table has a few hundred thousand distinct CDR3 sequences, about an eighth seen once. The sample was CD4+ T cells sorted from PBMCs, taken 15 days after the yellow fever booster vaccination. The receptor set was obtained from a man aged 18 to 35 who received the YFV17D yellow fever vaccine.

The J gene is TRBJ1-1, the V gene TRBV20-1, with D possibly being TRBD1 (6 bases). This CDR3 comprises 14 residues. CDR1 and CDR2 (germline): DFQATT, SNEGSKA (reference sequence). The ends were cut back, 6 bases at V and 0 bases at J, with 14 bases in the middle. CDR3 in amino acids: CSARTVTMNTEAFF. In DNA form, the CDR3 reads TGCAGTGCAAGGACAGTCACTATGAACACTGAAGCTTTCTTT.

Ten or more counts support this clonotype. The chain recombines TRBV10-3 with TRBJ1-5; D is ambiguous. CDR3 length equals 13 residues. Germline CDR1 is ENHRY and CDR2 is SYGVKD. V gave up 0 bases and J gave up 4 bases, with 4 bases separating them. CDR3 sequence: CAISESRNQPQHF. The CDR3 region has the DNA TGTGCCATCAGTGAGTCTAGAAATCAGCCCCAGCATTTT.

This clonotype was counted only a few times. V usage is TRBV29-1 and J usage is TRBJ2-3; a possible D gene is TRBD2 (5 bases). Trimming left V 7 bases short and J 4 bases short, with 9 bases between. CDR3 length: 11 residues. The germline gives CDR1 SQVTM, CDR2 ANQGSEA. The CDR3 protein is CSAGKADTQYF. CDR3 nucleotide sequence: TGCAGCGCCGGGAAGGCAGATACGCAGTATTTT.

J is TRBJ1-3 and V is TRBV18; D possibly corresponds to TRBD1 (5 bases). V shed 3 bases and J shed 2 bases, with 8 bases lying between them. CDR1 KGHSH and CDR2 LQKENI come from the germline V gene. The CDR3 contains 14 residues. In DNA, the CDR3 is TGTGCCAGCTCACCTCCAGGGCCTGGAAACACCATATATTTT. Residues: CASSPPGPGNTIYF.

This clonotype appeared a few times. This CDR3 reads CATSDYGETQYF. As DNA, the CDR3 is TGTGCCACCAGTGATTACGGGGAGACCCAGTACTTC. V gene TRBV24-1 combines with J gene TRBJ2-5; no clear D. This CDR3 contains 12 residues. Germline V lookup: CDR1 KGHDR, CDR2 SFDVKD. Trimming cost V 2 bases and J 5 bases, with 5 bases left between them.

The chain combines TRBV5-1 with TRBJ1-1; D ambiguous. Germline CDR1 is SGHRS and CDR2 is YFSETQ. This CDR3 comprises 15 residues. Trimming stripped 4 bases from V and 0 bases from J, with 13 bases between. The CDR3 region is CASSESGRVNTEAFF. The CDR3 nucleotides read TGCGCCAGCAGCGAGAGCGGCAGAGTGAACACTGAAGCTTTCTTT.

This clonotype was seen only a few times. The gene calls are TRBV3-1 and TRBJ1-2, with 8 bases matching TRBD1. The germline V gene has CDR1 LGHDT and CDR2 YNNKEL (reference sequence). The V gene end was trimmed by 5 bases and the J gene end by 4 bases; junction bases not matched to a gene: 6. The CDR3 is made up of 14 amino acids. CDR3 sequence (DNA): TGTGCCAGCAGCTACAGGGGGACAAGCTATGGCTACACCTTC. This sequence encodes CASSYRGTSYGYTF.

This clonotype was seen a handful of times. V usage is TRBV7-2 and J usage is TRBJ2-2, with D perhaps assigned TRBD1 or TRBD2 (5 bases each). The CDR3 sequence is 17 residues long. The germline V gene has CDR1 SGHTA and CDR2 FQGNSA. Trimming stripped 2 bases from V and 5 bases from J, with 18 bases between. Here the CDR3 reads CASSLRYPGTTTGELFF. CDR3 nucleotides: TGTGCCAGCAGCTTAAGATATCCCGGGACCACAACCGGGGAGCTGTTTTTT.

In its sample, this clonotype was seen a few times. In nucleotides, the CDR3 is TGCGCCAGCAGCCAAGCCCACGGGACATCGGGGGCCAACGTCCTGACTTTC. This gives the protein CASSQAHGTSGANVLTF. The chain carries TRBV4-3 and TRBJ2-6; tentatively, D is TRBD1 (6 bases). Per the germline V gene, CDR1 is LGHNA and CDR2 is YSLEER. The ends were cut back, 1 base at V and 4 bases at J, with 14 bases in the middle. This CDR3 spans 17 amino acids.

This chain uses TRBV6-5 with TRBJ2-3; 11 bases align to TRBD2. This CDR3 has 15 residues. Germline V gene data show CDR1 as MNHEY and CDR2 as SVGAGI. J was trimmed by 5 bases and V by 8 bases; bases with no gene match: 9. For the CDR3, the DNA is TGTGCCAGCCTTCAAGCGGGACTAGCGGAAGATACGCAGTATTTT. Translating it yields CASLQAGLAEDTQYF.

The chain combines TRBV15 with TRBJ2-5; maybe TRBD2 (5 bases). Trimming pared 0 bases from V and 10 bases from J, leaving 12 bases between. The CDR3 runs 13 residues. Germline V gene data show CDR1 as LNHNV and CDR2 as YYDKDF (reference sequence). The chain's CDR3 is CATSRDPTRSQYF. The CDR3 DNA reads TGTGCCACCAGCAGAGATCCCACTAGGAGCCAGTACTTC.

The CDR3: CASSRNGGPSTDTQYF. The CDR3 nucleotides read TGTGCCAGCAGCCGAAACGGGGGGCCCAGCACAGATACGCAGTATTTT. The chain is built from TRBV4-2 and TRBJ2-3, with D possibly being TRBD2 (7 bases). CDR3 length equals 16 residues. The V end was cut by 4 bases, the J end by 0 bases, with 14 bases between. Germline-derived CDR1 and CDR2 are LGHNA and YNFKEQ.

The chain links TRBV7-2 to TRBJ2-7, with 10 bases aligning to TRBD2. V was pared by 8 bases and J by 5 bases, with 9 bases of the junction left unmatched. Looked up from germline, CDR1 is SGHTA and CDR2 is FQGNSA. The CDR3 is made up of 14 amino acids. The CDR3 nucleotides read TGTGCCAGCTGCAGCGGGGGGGCGGTGGACGAGCAGTACTTC. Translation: CASCSGGAVDEQYF.

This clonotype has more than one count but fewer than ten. In DNA form, the CDR3 reads TGCGCCAGCAGCTTGGCCCAGGGAGGCTATGGCTACACCTTC. Protein product: CASSLAQGGYGYTF. The chain is built from TRBV5-1 and TRBJ1-2; maybe TRBD1 (5 bases). CDR1 and CDR2 (germline): SGHRS, YFSETQ. Trimming took off 0 bases at V and 4 bases at J, with 10 bases between the two ends. There are 14 residues in the CDR3.

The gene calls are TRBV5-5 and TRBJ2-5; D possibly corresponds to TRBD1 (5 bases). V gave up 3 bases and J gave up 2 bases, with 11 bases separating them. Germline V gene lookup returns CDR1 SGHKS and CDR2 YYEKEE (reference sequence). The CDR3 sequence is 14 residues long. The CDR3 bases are TGTGCCAGCAGCTCGTTGACAGAACAAGAGACCCAGTACTTC. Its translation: CASSSLTEQETQYF.

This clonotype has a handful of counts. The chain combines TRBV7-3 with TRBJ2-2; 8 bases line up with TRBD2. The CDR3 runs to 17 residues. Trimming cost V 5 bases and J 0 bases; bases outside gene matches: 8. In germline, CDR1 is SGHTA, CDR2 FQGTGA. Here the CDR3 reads CASSPRSGGANTGELFF. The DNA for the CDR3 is TGTGCCAGCAGCCCCCGTTCCGGGGGGGCGAACACCGGGGAGCTGTTTTTT.

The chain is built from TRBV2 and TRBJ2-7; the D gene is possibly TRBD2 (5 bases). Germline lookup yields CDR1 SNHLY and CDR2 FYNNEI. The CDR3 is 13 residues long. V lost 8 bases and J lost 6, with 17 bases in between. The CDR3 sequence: CASSIQLDLEQYV. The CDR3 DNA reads TGTGCCAGCTCGATTCAACTAGATCTCGAGCAGTACGTC.

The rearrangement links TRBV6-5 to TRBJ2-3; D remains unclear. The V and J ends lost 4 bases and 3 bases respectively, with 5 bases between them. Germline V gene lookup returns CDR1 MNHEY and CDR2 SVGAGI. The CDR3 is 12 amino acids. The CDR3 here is CASSSPTDTQYF. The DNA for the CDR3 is TGTGCCAGCAGTTCCCCTACAGATACGCAGTATTTT.

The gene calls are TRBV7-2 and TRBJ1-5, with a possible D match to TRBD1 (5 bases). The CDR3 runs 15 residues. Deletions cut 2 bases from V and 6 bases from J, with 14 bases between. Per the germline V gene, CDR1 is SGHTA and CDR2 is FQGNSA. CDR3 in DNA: TGTGCCAGCAGCTTACTATCCCAGGGAGGTCAGCCCCAGCATTTT. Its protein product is CASSLLSQGGQPQHF.

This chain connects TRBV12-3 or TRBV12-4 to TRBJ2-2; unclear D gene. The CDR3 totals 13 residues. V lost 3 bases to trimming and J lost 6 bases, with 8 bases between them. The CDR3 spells CASSFQSAGELFF. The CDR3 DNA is TGTGCCAGCAGTTTTCAGTCGGCCGGGGAGCTGTTTTTT.

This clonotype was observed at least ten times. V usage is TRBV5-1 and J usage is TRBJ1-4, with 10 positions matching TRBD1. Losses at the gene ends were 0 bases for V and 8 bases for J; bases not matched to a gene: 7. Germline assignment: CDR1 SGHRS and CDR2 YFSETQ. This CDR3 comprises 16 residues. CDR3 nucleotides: TGCGCCAGCAGCTTGGACCTCGGACAGGGGGTGGAAAAACTGTTTTTT. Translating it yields CASSLDLGQGVEKLFF.

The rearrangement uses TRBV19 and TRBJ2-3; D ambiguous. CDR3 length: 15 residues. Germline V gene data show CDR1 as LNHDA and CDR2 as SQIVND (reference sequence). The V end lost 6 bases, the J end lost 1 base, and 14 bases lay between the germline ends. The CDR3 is CASRESVGRTDTQYF. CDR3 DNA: TGTGCCAGTAGGGAAAGTGTCGGTCGCACAGATACGCAGTATTTT.

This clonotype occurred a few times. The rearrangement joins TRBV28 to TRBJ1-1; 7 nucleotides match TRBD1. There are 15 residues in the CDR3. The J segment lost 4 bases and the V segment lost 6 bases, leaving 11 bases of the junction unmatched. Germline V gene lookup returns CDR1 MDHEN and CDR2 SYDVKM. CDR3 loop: CASSRSGGWSTEAFF. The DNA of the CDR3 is TGTGCCAGCAGCCGCTCAGGGGGTTGGAGCACTGAAGCTTTCTTT.

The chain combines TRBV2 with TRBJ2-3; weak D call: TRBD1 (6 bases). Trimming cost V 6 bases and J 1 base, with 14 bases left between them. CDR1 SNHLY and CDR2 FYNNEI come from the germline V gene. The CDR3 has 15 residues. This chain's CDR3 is CASSVGTPGTDTQYF. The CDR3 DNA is TGTGCCAGCAGCGTCGGGACACCGGGCACAGATACGCAGTATTTT.

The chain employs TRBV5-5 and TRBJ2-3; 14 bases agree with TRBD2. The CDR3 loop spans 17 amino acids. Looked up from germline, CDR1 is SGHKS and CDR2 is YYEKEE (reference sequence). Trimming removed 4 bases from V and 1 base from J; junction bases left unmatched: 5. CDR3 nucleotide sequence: TGTGCCAGCAGCCCGCAGGGACTAGCGGGGGGCACAGATACGCAGTATTTT. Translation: CASSPQGLAGGTDTQYF.

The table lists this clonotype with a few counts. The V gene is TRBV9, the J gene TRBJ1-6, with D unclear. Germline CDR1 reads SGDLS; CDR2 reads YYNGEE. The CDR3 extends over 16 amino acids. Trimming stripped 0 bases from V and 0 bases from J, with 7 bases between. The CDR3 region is CASSVGVSSYNSPLHF. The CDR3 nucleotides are TGTGCCAGCAGCGTAGGGGTCAGCTCCTATAATTCACCCCTCCACTTT.

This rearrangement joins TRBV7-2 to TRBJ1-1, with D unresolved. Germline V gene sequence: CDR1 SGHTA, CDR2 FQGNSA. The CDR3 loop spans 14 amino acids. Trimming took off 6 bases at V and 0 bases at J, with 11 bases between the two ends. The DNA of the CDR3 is TGTGCCAGCAGGAAATTTTCCATGAACACTGAAGCTTTCTTT. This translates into CASRKFSMNTEAFF.

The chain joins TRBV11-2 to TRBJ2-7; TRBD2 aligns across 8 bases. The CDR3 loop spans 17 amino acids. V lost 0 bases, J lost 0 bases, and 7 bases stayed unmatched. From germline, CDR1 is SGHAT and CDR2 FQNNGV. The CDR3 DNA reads TGTGCCAGCAGCTTAGACGGGGGCGGGGGGTTCTCCTACGAGCAGTACTTC. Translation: CASSLDGGGGFSYEQYF.